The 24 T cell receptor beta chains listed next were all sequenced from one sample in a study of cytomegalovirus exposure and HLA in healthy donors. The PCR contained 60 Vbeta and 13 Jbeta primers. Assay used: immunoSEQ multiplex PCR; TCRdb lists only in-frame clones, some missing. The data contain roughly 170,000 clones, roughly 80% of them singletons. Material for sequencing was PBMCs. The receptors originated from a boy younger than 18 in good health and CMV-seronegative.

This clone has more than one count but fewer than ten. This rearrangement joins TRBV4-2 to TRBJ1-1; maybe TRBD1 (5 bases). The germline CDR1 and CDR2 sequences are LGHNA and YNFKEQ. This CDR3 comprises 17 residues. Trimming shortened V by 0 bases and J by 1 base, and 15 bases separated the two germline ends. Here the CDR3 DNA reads TGTGCCAGCAGCCAAGAACGGTCAGGGATGGGGAACACTGAAGCTTTCTTT. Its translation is CASSQERSGMGNTEAFF.

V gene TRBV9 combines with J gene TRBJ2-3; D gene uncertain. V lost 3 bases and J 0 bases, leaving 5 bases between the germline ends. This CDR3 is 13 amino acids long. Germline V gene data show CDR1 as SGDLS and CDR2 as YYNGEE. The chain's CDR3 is CASSATSTDTQYF. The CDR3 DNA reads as TGTGCCAGCAGCGCGACTAGCACAGATACGCAGTATTTT.

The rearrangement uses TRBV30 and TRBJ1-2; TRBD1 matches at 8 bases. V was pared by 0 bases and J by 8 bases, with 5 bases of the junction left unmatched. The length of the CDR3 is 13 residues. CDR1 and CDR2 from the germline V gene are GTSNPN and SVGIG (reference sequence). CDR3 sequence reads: CAWSVRTGPGYTF. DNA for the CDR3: TGTGCCTGGAGTGTCCGGACAGGGCCCGGCTACACCTTC.

For the CDR3, the DNA is TGTGCCAGTAGTCACCAACTACAGGGGACCACTGAAGCTTTCTTT. Its protein is CASSHQLQGTTEAFF. The J gene is TRBJ1-1, the V gene TRBV19, with 7 bases lining up with TRBD1. Per germline, CDR1 LNHDA and CDR2 SQIVND (reference sequence). The CDR3 is made up of 15 amino acids. Trimming at V came to 5 bases and at J to 4 bases, leaving 10 bases not matched to a gene.

CDR3 residues: CSVHRWEGIETQYF. CDR3 nucleotides: TGCAGCGTTCATAGGTGGGAGGGAATCGAGACCCAGTACTTC. The V gene is TRBV29-1, the J gene TRBJ2-5; 7 bases align to TRBD2. This CDR3 has 14 residues. Germline trimming cut 5 bases from V and 5 bases from J; bases unmatched to any gene: 11. Germline loops: CDR1 SQVTM, CDR2 ANQGSEA.

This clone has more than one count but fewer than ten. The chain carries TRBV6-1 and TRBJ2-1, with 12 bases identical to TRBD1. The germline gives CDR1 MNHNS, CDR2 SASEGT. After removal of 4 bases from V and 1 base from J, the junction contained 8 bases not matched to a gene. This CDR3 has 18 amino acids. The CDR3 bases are TGTGCCAGCAGTGGGGACAGGGGGCGCGGAGGATCCTACAATGAGCAGTTCTTC. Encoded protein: CASSGDRGRGGSYNEQFF.

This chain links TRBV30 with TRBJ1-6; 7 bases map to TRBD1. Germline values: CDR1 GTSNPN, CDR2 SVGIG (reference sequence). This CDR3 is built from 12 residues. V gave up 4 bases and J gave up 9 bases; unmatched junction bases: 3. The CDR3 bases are TGTGCCTGGAAGGGGGCCGGTTCACCCCTCCACTTT. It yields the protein CAWKGAGSPLHF.

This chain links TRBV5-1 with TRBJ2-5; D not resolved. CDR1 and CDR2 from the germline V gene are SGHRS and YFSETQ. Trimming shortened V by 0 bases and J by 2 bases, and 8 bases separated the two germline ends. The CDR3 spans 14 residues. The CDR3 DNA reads TGCGCCAGCAGCTTGGAGTACAGACAAGAGACCCAGTACTTC. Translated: CASSLEYRQETQYF.

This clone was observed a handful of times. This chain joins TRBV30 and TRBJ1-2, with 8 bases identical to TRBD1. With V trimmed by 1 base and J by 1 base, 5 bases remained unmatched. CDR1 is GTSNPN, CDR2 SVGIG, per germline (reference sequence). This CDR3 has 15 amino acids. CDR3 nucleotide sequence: TGTGCCTGGAGTGGCTACAGGGGGTTTAACTATGGCTACACCTTC. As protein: CAWSGYRGFNYGYTF.

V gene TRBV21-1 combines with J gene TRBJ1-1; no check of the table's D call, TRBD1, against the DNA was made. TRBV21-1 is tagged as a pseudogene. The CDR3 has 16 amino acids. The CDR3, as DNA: TGTGCCAGCAGCAAAGAGGGGTACAGGGGAAACACTGAAGCTTTCTTT. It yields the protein CASSKEGYRGNTEAFF.

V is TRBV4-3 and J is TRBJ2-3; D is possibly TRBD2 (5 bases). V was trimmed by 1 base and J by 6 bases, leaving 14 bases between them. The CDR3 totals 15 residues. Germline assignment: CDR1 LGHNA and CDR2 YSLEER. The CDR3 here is CASSQAGTDGDTQYF. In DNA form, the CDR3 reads TGCGCCAGCAGCCAAGCGGGAACGGATGGGGATACGCAGTATTTT.

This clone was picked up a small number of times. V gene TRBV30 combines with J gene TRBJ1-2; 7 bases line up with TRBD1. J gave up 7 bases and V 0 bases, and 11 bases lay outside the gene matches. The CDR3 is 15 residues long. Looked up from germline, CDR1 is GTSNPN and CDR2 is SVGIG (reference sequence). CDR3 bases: TGTGCCTGGAGTGTACGGAGACAGGGTCAAGGTGGCTACACCTTC. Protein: CAWSVRRQGQGGYTF.

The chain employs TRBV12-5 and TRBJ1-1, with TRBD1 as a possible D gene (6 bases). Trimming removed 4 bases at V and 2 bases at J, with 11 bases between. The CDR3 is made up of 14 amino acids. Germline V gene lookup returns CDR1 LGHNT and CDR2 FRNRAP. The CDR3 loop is CASGSGTRNTEAFF. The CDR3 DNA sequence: TGTGCTAGTGGTTCAGGGACAAGAAACACTGAAGCTTTCTTT.

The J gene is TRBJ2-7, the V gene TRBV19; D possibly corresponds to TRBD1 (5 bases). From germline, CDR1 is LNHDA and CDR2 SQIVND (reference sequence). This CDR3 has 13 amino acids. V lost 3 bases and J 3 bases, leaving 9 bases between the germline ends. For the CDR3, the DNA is TGTGCCAGTAGTATTAAGGGGCACTACGAGCAGTACTTC. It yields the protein CASSIKGHYEQYF.

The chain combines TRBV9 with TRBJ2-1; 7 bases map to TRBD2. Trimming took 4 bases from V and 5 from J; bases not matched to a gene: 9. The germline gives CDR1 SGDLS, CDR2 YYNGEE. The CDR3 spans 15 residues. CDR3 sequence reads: CASSQMSGVNNEQFF. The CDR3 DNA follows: TGTGCCAGCAGCCAAATGAGCGGGGTCAACAATGAGCAGTTCTTC.

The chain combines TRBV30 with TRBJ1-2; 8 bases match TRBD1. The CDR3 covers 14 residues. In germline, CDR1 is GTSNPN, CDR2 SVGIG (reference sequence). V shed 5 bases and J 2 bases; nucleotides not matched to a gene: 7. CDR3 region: CAWSGGPVNYGYTF. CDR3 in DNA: TGTGCCTGGTCAGGGGGCCCGGTCAACTATGGCTACACCTTC.

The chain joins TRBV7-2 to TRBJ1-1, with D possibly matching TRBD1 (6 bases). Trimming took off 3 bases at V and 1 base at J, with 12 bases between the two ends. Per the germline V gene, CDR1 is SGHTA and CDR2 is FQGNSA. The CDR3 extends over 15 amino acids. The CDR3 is CASSFQGLGNTEAFF. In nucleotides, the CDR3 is TGTGCCAGCAGCTTCCAGGGGCTCGGGAACACTGAAGCTTTCTTT.

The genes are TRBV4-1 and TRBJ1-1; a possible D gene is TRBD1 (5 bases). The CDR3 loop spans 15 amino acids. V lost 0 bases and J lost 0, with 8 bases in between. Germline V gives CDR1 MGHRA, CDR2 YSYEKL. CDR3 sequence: CASSQEQGLNTEAFF. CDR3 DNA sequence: TGCGCCAGCAGCCAAGAGCAGGGCCTGAACACTGAAGCTTTCTTT.

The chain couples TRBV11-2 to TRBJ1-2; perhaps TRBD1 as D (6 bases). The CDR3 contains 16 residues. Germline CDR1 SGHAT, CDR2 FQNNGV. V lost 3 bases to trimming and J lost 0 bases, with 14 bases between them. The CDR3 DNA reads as TGTGCCAGCAGCTTTAGTGGGGGCTTAGCTAACTATGGCTACACCTTC. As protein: CASSFSGGLANYGYTF.

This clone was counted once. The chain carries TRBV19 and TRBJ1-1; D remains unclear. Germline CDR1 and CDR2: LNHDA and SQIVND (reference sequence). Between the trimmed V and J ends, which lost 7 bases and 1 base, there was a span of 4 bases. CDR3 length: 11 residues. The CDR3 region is CASIRNTEAFF. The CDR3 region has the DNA TGTGCCAGTATTCGGAACACTGAAGCTTTCTTT. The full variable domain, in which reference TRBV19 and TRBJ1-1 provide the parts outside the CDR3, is DGGITQSPKYLFRKEGQNVTLSCEQNLNHDAMYWYRQDPGQGLRLIYYSQIVNDFQKGDIAEGYSVSREKKESFPLTVTSAQKNPTAFYLCASIRNTEAFFGQGTRLTVV.

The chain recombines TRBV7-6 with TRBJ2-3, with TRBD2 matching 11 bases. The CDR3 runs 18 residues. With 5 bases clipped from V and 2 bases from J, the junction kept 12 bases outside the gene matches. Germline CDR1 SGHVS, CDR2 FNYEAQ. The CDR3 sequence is CASSRNPMTSGTTDTQYF. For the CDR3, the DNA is TGTGCCAGCAGCCGAAACCCGATGACTAGCGGGACCACAGATACGCAGTATTTT.

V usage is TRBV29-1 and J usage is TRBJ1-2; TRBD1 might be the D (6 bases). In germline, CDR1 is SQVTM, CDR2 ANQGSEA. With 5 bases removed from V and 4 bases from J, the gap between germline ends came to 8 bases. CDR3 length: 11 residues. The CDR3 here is CSVWGLYGYTF. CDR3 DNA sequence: TGCAGCGTTTGGGGGCTCTATGGCTACACCTTC. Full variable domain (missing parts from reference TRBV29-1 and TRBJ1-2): SAVISQKPSRDICQRGTSLTIQCQVDSQVTMMFWYRQQPGQSLTLIATANQGSEATYESGFVIDKFPISRPNLTFSTLTVSNMSPEDSSIYLCSVWGLYGYTFGSGTRLTVV.

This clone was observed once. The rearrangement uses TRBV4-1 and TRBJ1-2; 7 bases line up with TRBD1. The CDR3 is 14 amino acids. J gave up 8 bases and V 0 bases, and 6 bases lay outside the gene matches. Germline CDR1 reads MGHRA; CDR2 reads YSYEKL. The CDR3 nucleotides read TGCGCCAGCAGCCAAGATCCTTTGACAGGGGGCTACACCTTC. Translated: CASSQDPLTGGYTF.

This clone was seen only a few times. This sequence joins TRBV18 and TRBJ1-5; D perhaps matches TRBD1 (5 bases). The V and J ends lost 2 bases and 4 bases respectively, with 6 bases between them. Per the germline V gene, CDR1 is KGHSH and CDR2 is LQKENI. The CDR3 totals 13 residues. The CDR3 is CASSPDRNQPQHF. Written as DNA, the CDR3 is TGTGCCAGCTCACCAGACAGAAATCAGCCCCAGCATTTT.